Reported below is one T cell receptor beta chain. This entry belongs to a study of control samples from healthy donors and cancer patients. Only in-frame clones appear in the TCRdb table, and some are missing; sequencing was by immunoSEQ multiplex PCR. This sample yields more than 100,000 clones, of which 85% to 90% are seen a single time; 15% to 20% belongs to the top ten. The CDR3 length is 14 residues. The V segment lost 7 bases and the J segment 2 bases; nucleotides outside the gene matches: 6. Germline CDR1 and CDR2: MNHEY and SVGAGI. V usage is TRBV6-5 and J usage is TRBJ2-3; 7 bases map to TRBD1. The clonotype originates from a man between 60 and 75 years old with lung cancer. The sample was PBMCs. Here the CDR3 DNA reads TGTGCCAGCAAATTACAGGGGACCACAGATACGCAGTATTTT. It encodes CASKLQGTTDTQYF.